These 12 T cell receptor beta chains came from one sample sequenced in a study of T cells in Graves' hyperthyroidism and ophthalmopathy. RNA transcripts were the template for amplifying TCR beta CDR3 regions. RT-PCR in the first round (using the HTBI primer set) targeted the TCR CDR3. TCRdb passed the multiplex PCR reads through MiXCR, listing each CDR3 protein once. The data contain approximately 610,000 distinct CDR3 sequences, roughly 17% of them singletons. Source material: blood. All receptors derive from a young woman with Graves' hyperthyroidism.

This chain joins TRBV7-2 and TRBJ1-2; 12 nucleotides line up with TRBD1. J lost 8 bases, V lost 5 bases, and 12 bases had no gene match. This CDR3 is 16 amino acids long. CDR1 and CDR2 (germline): SGHTA, FQGNSA. CDR3 amino acids: CASSKNPGQGALGYTF. The CDR3 DNA reads TGTGCCAGCAGCAAAAACCCGGGACAGGGGGCGCTCGGCTACACCTTC.

This chain links TRBV19 with TRBJ2-2; 7 nucleotides line up with TRBD2. The length of the CDR3 is 15 residues. Germline V gene sequence: CDR1 LNHDA, CDR2 SQIVND (reference sequence). V lost 1 base, J lost 10 bases, and 9 bases stayed unmatched. The CDR3 nucleotides are TGTGCCAGTAGTATAGGTGCGGGGGATCGGGAGGAGCTGTTTTTT. Its translation: CASSIGAGDREELFF.

This clonotype appeared a few times. The genes are TRBV7-9 and TRBJ2-7; unclear D gene. Germline V gene sequence: CDR1 SEHNR, CDR2 FQNEAQ (reference sequence). The CDR3 totals 14 residues. Trimming took off 1 base at V and 3 bases at J, with 10 bases between the two ends. CDR3 residues: CASSLGSAVYEQYF. For the CDR3, the DNA is TGTGCCAGCAGCTTAGGGTCAGCAGTCTACGAGCAGTACTTC.

This clonotype was detected many times. This chain joins TRBV2 and TRBJ2-3; possibly TRBD1 or TRBD2 for D (5 bases each). V was clipped by 6 bases and J by 1 base, with 11 bases between them. Germline CDR1 reads SNHLY; CDR2 reads FYNNEI. The CDR3 is 14 residues long. The CDR3 region has the DNA TGTGCCAGCAGCGGGGACGGAGGCACAGATACGCAGTATTTT. Protein sequence: CASSGDGGTDTQYF.

This clonotype was counted many times. V gene TRBV15 combines with J gene TRBJ1-5; D ambiguous. V shed 0 bases and J shed 0 bases, with 12 bases lying between them. The CDR3 is 17 residues long. The germline V gene has CDR1 LNHNV and CDR2 YYDKDF (reference sequence). CDR3 DNA: TGTGCCACCAGCAGAGATAGGGCAGAGAATAGCAATCAGCCCCAGCATTTT. Its translation: CATSRDRAENSNQPQHF.

This clonotype was recorded at least ten times. The rearrangement links TRBV2 to TRBJ2-3; D call uncertain. V lost 8 bases, J lost 0 bases, and 12 bases lay in between. The CDR3 runs 14 residues. Germline CDR1 SNHLY, CDR2 FYNNEI. The DNA of the CDR3 is TGTGCCAGCGACCGAGAGACGAGCACAGATACGCAGTATTTT. It specifies CASDRETSTDTQYF. Full variable domain (missing parts from reference TRBV2 and TRBJ2-3): EPEVTQTPSHQVTQMGQEVILRCVPISNHLYFYWYRQILGQKVEFLVSFYNNEISEKSEIFDDQFSVERPDGSNFTLKIRSTKLEDSAMYFCASDRETSTDTQYFGPGTRLTVL.

This clonotype was counted between two and nine times. The V call is TRBV27, the J call TRBJ2-1; D not certain. Germline V gene sequence: CDR1 MNHEY, CDR2 SMNVEV (reference sequence). The CDR3 is 15 amino acids. Trimming took 2 bases from V and 10 from J, leaving 18 bases between them. The CDR3 sequence is CASSLLSVGINEQFF. In nucleotides, the CDR3 is TGTGCCAGCAGTTTACTTTCGGTGGGGATCAACGAGCAGTTCTTC.

This clonotype was seen only a few times. The chain is built from TRBV3-1 and TRBJ2-5; D is perhaps TRBD1 (6 bases). Germline assignment: CDR1 LGHDT and CDR2 YNNKEL (reference sequence). V dropped 1 base and J dropped 8 bases, with 14 bases sitting between them. The CDR3 extends over 14 amino acids. The chain's CDR3 is CASSQAGTLATQYF. In DNA, the CDR3 is TGTGCCAGCAGCCAAGCCGGGACACTGGCCACCCAGTACTTC.

This clonotype was found many times. The chain joins TRBV12-5 to TRBJ2-1; 7 bases are shared with TRBD2. The CDR3 loop spans 17 amino acids. The ends lost 1 base at V and 7 bases at J; junction bases unmatched: 13. Germline assignment: CDR1 LGHNT and CDR2 FRNRAP. The CDR3 loop is CASGLAKREPWVNEQFF. The DNA for the CDR3 is TGTGCTAGTGGTTTGGCGAAGCGGGAACCCTGGGTGAATGAGCAGTTCTTC.

This clonotype came up many times. This rearrangement joins TRBV3-1 to TRBJ2-5; D call uncertain. The V and J ends lost 1 base and 4 bases respectively, with 10 bases between them. The germline gives CDR1 LGHDT, CDR2 YNNKEL (reference sequence). This CDR3 region has 14 residues. The CDR3 loop is CASSQGRGGETQYF. In nucleotides, the CDR3 is TGTGCCAGCAGCCAAGGGCGCGGCGGAGAGACCCAGTACTTC.

There are many counts of this clonotype. This rearrangement joins TRBV7-8 to TRBJ2-2; D is perhaps TRBD1 or TRBD2 (5 bases each). V was trimmed by 4 bases and J by 1 base, leaving 7 bases between them. This CDR3 is built from 14 residues. Germline V CDR1 and CDR2: SGHVS, FQNEAQ. The CDR3 loop reads CASSWDGNTGELFF. CDR3 DNA: TGTGCCAGCAGCTGGGACGGGAACACCGGGGAGCTGTTTTTT.

This clonotype has a count of ten or more. V and J are TRBV2 and TRBJ2-3, with D possibly being TRBD2 (5 bases). CDR3 size: 14 residues. Germline V gene lookup returns CDR1 SNHLY and CDR2 FYNNEI. V was shortened by 3 bases and J by 6 bases, with 13 bases between the two germline ends. CDR3 sequence: CASSEGRGGDTQYF. As DNA, the CDR3 is TGTGCCAGCAGTGAGGGTCGGGGTGGGGATACGCAGTATTTT.